This entry lists 5 T cell receptor beta chains sequenced from one sample in a study of cytomegalovirus exposure and HLA in healthy donors. 13 Jbeta primers and 60 Vbeta primers were used for the PCR. Generated by immunoSEQ multiplex PCR, the TCRdb table keeps only in-frame clones and is missing some. Its table lists 150,000 or so clones. The sample taken for sequencing was PBMCs. Every receptor here comes from a woman in her 50s in good health and CMV-seronegative.

The chain has TRBV19 and TRBJ1-4, with D possibly TRBD1 on 6 matching bases. CDR1 LNHDA and CDR2 SQIVND come from the germline V gene (reference sequence). Trimming stripped 5 bases from V and 2 bases from J, with 12 bases between. The CDR3 extends over 15 amino acids. This chain's CDR3 is CASSSPDSTNEKLFF. DNA for the CDR3: TGTGCCAGTAGTTCTCCGGACAGCACTAATGAAAAACTGTTTTTT.

J is TRBJ2-5 and V is TRBV2; 11 nucleotides match TRBD2. Germline CDR1 and CDR2: SNHLY and FYNNEI. The CDR3 has 16 residues. The V segment lost 7 bases and the J segment 1 base; nucleotides outside the gene matches: 8. CDR3 amino acids: CASMASGGPAQETQYF. The CDR3 DNA follows: TGTGCCAGCATGGCTAGCGGGGGGCCAGCCCAAGAGACCCAGTACTTC.

As regards this clone: An end of the junction differs from the germline gene, which may be a read error. The genes are TRBV5-1 and TRBJ2-1, with 12 bases aligning to TRBD2. This CDR3 is built from 15 residues. CDR1 and CDR2 (germline): SGHRS, YFSETQ. CDR3 nucleotide sequence: TGCGCCAGCAGATTGGGACTAGCGGGCTACAATGAGCAGTTCTTC. Translated: CASRLGLAGYNEQFF.

The V gene is TRBV9, the J gene TRBJ1-1; TRBD1 matches 10 bases. The CDR3 length is 14 residues. Unmatched junction bases numbered 6, after V lost 3 bases and J lost 7 bases. In germline, CDR1 is SGDLS, CDR2 YYNGEE. The CDR3 DNA sequence: TGTGCCAGCAGCGCGCCGGGGACAGGGGTTGAAGCTTTCTTT. It encodes CASSAPGTGVEAFF.

The chain couples TRBV28 to TRBJ1-1; D is perhaps TRBD1 (6 bases). V gave up 3 bases and J gave up 5 bases, with 13 bases separating them. The CDR3 spans 14 residues. CDR1 is MDHEN and CDR2 is SYDVKM in the germline V gene. The CDR3, as DNA: TGTGCCAGCAGTTTTAGGGGGGGTCTGACTGAAGCTTTCTTT. Its protein product is CASSFRGGLTEAFF.